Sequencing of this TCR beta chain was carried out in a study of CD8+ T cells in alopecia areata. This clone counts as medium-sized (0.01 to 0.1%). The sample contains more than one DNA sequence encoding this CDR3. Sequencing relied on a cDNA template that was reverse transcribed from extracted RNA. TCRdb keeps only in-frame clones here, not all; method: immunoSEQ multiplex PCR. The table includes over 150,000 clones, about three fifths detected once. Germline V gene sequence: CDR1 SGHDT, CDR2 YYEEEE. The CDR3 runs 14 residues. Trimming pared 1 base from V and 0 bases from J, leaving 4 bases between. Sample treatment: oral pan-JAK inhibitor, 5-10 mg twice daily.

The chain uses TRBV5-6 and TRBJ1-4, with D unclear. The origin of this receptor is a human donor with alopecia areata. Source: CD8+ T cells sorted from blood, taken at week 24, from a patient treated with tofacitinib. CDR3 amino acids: CASSLIATNEKLFF. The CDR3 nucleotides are TGTGCCAGCAGCTTGATCGCAACTAATGAAAAACTGTTTTTT.